These 3 T cell receptor beta chains came from one sample sequenced in a study of naive and memory T cell subsets (dated by TCRdb to 2016 to 2017). The library was made by UMI-ligation and nested PCR. TCRdb shows the sequencer as Illumina MiSeq. The beta constant-region primer was an equimolar mix of two oligonucleotides covering both TRBC1 and TRBC2. The public reads were quality trimmed at Q25 with fastp and then assembled into clones with MiXCR by TCRdb, keeping productive beta chains. Each entry merges the rows of one CDR3 protein and shows their most common DNA and genes. Within this sample are some 150,000 distinct CDR3 sequences, with approximately 15% of them counted one time only. The top ten clonotypes cover roughly 0.14% of the sample. What was sequenced was naive CD4+ T cells from blood. The meaning of the sample's cell subset or site label: naive T cells, CD45RA high CD27+. The receptors shown here come from a human donor in good health.

The chain couples TRBV7-9 to TRBJ2-7; 10 positions match TRBD1. Unmatched junction bases numbered 6, after V lost 4 bases and J lost 3 bases. Germline V lookup: CDR1 SEHNR, CDR2 FQNEAQ (reference sequence). This CDR3 comprises 15 residues. The CDR3: CASSWGTGDDYEQYF. CDR3 coding DNA: TGTGCCAGCAGCTGGGGGACAGGGGACGACTACGAGCAGTACTTC.

The genes are TRBV6-2 or TRBV6-3 and TRBJ2-1, with 11 bases lining up with TRBD2. This CDR3 has 12 amino acids. The germline gives CDR1 MNHEY, CDR2 SVGEGT. Trimming cost V 5 bases and J 15 bases; bases outside gene matches: 6. The CDR3 nucleotides are TGTGCCAGCAGTAAACTAGCGGGAGTACTGTTCTTC. This encodes CASSKLAGVLFF.

J is TRBJ2-1 and V is TRBV12-3 or TRBV12-4, with D possibly matching TRBD2 (6 bases). The CDR3 runs to 15 residues. Trimming left V 0 bases short and J 7 bases short, with 13 bases between. The CDR3 coding sequence is TGTGCCAGCAGTTTAGCGGGAGGACGTGTTAATGAGCAGTTCTTC. It specifies CASSLAGGRVNEQFF.